The source of this TCR beta chain is a study of T cells after yellow fever vaccination (dated by TCRdb to between 2018 and 2021). A note on the overall study: The SMART-Seq v4 Ultra Low Input RNA kit was used to prepare libraries from fractions with low cell numbers. Two healthy male donors, one aged 18 to 29 and one aged 30 to 39 years, were included in the cohort. To track T-cell clones before and after primary and booster YFV17D yellow fever vaccination, bulk TCR alpha and beta repertoires were sequenced longitudinally. Blood was drawn at multiple timepoints before and after primary and secondary immunization, with bulk PBMC replicates and cell subsets isolated. Results the study describes overall, beyond this receptor: Compared with the primary T-cell response, the secondary T-cell response was faster but weaker, reaching its peak on day 5 rather than on day 15. Because abundant contaminating clonotypes from the bulk population could be contained in FACS-sorted repertoires, computational filtering was required. Only a couple of donors were included in the study, so the extent to which the findings can be generalized is limited. Most clones expanded after primary vaccination were re-detected after the booster (around 96% of CD4 and around 88% of CD8), suggesting broad memory maintenance. A small share of clonotypes was detected in both CD4 and CD8 compartments, with the overlap likely arising from convergent recombination.

TCR cDNA was synthesized by 5'RACE template switching, which introduced a universal primer site and unique molecular identifiers. Priming of cDNA synthesis was performed from both the TCR alpha and TCR beta constant segments. Two PCR steps were used to amplify libraries, with sample barcodes and sequencing adapters being added in the second step. Libraries were sequenced on Illumina HiSeq 2500 (2x100 bp) or NovaSeq (2x150 bp). Per the original workflow: MIGEC was used to demultiplex reads and collapse the reads into UMI consensus sequences, and MiXCR was used for V(D)J alignment. Vaccine-responding clonotypes were identified with edgeR using replicate PBMC samples, with FDR below 0.01 and a log2 fold change above 5 up to day 15 being required. CD4 or CD8 identity was assigned to each bulk clonotype according to whether the clonotype was present at higher abundance in the sequenced CD4 repertoire or the sequenced CD8 repertoire. Using fastp trimming at Q25 and MiXCR clonotype assembly, TCRdb reanalyzed the public sequencing data and kept in-frame beta chains. CDR3 protein duplicates are merged, each entry listing the most common genes and DNA. TCRdb assigned the V and J calls; the authors' analysis was not used. The sample yields around 610,000 distinct CDR3 sequences; about 13% were counted once. The ten biggest clones cover around 15% of the sample.

Trimmed from V: 4 bases; trimmed from J: 2 bases; junction bases lacking a gene match: 18. Its CDR3 holds 18 amino acids, cysteine through phenylalanine. The kept DNA is CDR3 alone, 54 bases in frame from the first base. CDR1 SGHRS and CDR2 YFSETQ are derived from the germline V gene. This clonotype was seen a few times. Its recognized antigen is unknown. Qualities for individual bases were not recorded, and no much larger clone is one base off. The treatment or condition label for this specimen denotes: live attenuated yellow fever vaccine strain. At every blood-draw timepoint, two biological replicates of bulk PBMCs were collected. PBMCs were isolated from peripheral blood using a standard Ficoll-Paque protocol. RNA was extracted with TriZol from bulk PBMCs, CD4 and CD8 fractions, and dextramer-positive and dextramer-negative fractions.

The chain couples TRBV5-1 to TRBJ2-7, and 7 bases in between align with TRBD1. The material was PBMCs, obtained on the day of the yellow fever booster vaccination. The clonotype was recovered from a young man who received the YFV17D yellow fever vaccine. The DNA sequence reads TGCGCCAGCAGCCCCGGCCCCCAAGACAGGGATTTAACCTACGAGCAGTACTTC. This sequence encodes CASSPGPQDRDLTYEQYF.